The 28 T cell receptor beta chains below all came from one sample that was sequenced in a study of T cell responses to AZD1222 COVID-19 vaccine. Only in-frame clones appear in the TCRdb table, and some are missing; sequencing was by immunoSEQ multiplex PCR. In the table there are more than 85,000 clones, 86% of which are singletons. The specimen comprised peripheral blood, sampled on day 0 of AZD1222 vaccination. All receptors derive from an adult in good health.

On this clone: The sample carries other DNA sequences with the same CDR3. The CDR3 region has the DNA TGTGCCAGCAGTTTTTTTGGGGACACTGAAGCTTTCTTT. Translating it yields CASSFFGDTEAFF. The J gene is TRBJ1-1, the V gene TRBV12-3 or TRBV12-4; no reliable D call. The CDR3 extends over 13 amino acids. Trimming took 3 bases from V and 3 from J, leaving 8 bases between them.

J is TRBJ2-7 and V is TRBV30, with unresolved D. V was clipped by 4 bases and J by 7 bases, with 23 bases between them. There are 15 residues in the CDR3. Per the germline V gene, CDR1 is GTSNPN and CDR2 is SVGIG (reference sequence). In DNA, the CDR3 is TGTGCCTGGACCCCTTTTGCCGCGTCCGTGTCTGAGCAGTACTTC. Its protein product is CAWTPFAASVSEQYF.

CDR3 nucleotide sequence: TGTGCCAGTAGTAGCCGGGACAGGGCCTACGAGCAGTACTTC. Translating gives CASSSRDRAYEQYF. The V gene is TRBV19, the J gene TRBJ2-7, with 9 bases identical to TRBD1. The CDR3 extends over 14 amino acids. The trim removed 4 bases at V and 2 bases at J, leaving 3 bases unmatched. Germline lookup yields CDR1 LNHDA and CDR2 SQIVND (reference sequence).

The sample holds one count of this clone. Written as DNA, the CDR3 is TGTGCCAGTAGTGTTGGACAGTTCTCTGGGGCCAACGTCCTGACTTTC. The encoded protein is CASSVGQFSGANVLTF. The rearrangement uses TRBV19 and TRBJ2-6; D is possibly TRBD1 (6 bases). The CDR3 has 16 amino acids. The V and J ends lost 5 bases and 0 bases respectively, with 11 bases between them. In germline, CDR1 is LNHDA, CDR2 SQIVND (reference sequence).

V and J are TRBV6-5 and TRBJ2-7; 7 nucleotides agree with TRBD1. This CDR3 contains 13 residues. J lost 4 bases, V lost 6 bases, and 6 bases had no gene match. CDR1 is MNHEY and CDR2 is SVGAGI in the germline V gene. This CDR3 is CASRSRGFYEQYF. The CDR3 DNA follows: TGTGCCAGCAGGTCCAGGGGGTTTTACGAGCAGTACTTC.

CDR3 amino acids: CAFGDNYEQYF. Written as DNA, the CDR3 is TGTGCCTTCGGAGATAATTACGAGCAGTACTTC. The chain uses TRBV30 and TRBJ2-7; D remains unclear. The CDR3 runs 11 residues. Trimming removed 7 bases from V and 4 bases from J, with 11 bases in between. Germline CDR1 reads GTSNPN; CDR2 reads SVGIG (reference sequence).

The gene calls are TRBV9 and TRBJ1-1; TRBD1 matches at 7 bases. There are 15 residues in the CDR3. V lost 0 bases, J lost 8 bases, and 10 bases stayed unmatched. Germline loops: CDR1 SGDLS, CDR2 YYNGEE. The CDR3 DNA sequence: TGTGCCAGCAGCGTAGACTGGGCAGGGGGAGGCGAAGCTTTCTTT. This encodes CASSVDWAGGGEAFF.

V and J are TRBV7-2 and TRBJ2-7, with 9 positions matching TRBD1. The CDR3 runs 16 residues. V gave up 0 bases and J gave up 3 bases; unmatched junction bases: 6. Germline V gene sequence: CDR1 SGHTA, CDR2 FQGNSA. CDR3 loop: CASSLAPGTGYYEQYF. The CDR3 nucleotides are TGTGCCAGCAGCTTAGCTCCCGGGACAGGGTACTACGAGCAGTACTTC.

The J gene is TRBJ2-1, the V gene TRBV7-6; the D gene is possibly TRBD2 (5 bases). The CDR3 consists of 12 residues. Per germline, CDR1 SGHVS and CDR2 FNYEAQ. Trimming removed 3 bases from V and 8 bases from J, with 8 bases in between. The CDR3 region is CASSFIGDEQFF. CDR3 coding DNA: TGTGCCAGCAGCTTTATCGGGGATGAGCAGTTCTTC.

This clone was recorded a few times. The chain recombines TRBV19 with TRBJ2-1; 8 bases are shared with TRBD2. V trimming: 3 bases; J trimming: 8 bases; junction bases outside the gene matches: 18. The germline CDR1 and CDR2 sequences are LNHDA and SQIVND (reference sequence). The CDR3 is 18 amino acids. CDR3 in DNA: TGTGCCAGTAGTATCAGGGGCTCGGGGAGCGGGAGCGTGCATGAGCAGTTCTTC. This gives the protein CASSIRGSGSGSVHEQFF.

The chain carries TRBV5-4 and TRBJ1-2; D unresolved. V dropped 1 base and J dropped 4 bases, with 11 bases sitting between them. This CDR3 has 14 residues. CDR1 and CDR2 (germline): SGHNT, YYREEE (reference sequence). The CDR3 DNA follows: TGTGCCAGCAGCTTGCCAGACCCAACCTATGGCTACACCTTC. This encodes CASSLPDPTYGYTF.

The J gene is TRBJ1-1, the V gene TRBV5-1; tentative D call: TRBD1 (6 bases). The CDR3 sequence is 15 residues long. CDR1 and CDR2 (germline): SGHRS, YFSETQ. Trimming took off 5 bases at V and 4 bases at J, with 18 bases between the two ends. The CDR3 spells CASRVVGADGTEAFF. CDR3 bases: TGCGCCAGCAGGGTGGTGGGGGCTGACGGCACTGAAGCTTTCTTT.

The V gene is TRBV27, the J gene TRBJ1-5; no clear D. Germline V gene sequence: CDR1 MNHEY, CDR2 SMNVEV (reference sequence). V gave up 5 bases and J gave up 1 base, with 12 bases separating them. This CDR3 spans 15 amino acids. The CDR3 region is CASSKNTESNQPQHF. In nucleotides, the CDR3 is TGTGCCAGCAGTAAGAACACCGAGAGCAATCAGCCCCAGCATTTT.

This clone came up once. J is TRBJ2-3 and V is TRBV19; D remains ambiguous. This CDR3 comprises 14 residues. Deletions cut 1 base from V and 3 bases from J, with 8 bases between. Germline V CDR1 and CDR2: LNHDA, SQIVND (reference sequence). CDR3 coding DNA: TGTGCCAGTAGTATAGCGGGCTCTACAGATACGCAGTATTTT. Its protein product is CASSIAGSTDTQYF.

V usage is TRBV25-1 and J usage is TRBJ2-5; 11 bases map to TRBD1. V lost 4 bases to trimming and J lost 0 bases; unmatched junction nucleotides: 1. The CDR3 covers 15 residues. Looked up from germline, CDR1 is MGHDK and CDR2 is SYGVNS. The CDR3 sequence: CASSVGQGDQETQYF. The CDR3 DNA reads TGTGCCAGCAGTGTGGGACAGGGGGACCAAGAGACCCAGTACTTC.

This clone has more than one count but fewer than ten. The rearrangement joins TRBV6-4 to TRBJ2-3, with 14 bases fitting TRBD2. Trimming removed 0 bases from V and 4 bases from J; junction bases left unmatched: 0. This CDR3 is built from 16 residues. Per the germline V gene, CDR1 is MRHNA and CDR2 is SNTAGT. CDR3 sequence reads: CASSDSTSGGADTQYF. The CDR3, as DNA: TGTGCCAGCAGTGACTCGACTAGCGGGGGGGCAGATACGCAGTATTTT.

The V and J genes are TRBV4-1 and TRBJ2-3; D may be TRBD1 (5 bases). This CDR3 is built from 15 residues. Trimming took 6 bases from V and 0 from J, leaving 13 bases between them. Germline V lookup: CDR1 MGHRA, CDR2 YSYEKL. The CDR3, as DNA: TGCGCCAGCAGTCAGCAGGGATATAGCACAGATACGCAGTATTTT. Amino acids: CASSQQGYSTDTQYF.

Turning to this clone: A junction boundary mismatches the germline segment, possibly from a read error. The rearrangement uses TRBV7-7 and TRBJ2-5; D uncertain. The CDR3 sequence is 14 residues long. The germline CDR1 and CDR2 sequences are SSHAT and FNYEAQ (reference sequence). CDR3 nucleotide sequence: TGTGCTAGCAGCTTAGCAATCGTCGGAGAGACCCAGTACTTC. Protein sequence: CASSLAIVGETQYF.

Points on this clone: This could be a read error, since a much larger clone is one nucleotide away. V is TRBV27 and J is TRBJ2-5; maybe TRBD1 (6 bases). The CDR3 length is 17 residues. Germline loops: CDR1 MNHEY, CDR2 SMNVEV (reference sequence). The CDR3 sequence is CASCLFGGPGDQETQYF. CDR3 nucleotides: TGTGCCAGCTGTTTATTTGGGGGCCCCGGGGACCAAGAGACCCAGTACTTC.

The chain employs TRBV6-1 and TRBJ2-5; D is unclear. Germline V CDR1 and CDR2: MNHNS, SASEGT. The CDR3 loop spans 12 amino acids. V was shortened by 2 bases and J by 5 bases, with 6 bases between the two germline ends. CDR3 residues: CASSERSETQYF. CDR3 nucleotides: TGTGCCAGCAGTGAACGTTCTGAGACCCAGTACTTC.

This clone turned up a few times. In DNA form, the CDR3 reads TGTGCCAGCAGCCTTGACAGGGAGACTGAAGCTTTCTTT. It translates to CASSLDRETEAFF. The V call is TRBV2, the J call TRBJ1-1, with 7 bases that match TRBD1. The germline V gene has CDR1 SNHLY and CDR2 FYNNEI. The V and J ends lost 6 bases and 5 bases, in that order; junction bases with no gene match: 6. The CDR3 has 13 residues. Drawing the rest from reference TRBV2 and TRBJ1-1, the complete variable domain is EPEVTQTPSHQVTQMGQEVILRCVPISNHLYFYWYRQILGQKVEFLVSFYNNEISEKSEIFDDQFSVERPDGSNFTLKIRSTKLEDSAMYFCASSLDRETEAFFGQGTRLTVV.

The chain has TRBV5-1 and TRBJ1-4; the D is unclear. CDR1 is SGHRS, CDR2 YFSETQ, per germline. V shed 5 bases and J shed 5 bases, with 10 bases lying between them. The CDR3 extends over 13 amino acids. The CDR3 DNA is TGCGCCAGCAGAGACCTACAAAATGAAAAACTGTTTTTT. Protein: CASRDLQNEKLFF.

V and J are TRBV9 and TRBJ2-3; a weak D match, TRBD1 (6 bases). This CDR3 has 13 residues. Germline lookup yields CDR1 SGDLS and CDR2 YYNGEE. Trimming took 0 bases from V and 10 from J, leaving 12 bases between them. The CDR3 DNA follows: TGTGCCAGCAGCGTAGCGAATGGGACACCGCAGTATTTT. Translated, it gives CASSVANGTPQYF.

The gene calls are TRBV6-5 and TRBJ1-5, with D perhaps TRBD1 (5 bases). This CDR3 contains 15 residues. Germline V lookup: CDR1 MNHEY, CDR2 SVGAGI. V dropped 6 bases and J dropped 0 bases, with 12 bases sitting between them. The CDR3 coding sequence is TGTGCCAGCAGCCAATCGGACATTAGCAATCAGCCCCAGCATTTT. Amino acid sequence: CASSQSDISNQPQHF.

DNA for the CDR3: TGTGCCATACGTTCCGGGACAGGCGAAGAGACCCAGTACTTC. This codes for CAIRSGTGEETQYF. The chain links TRBV10-3 to TRBJ2-5, with 8 positions matching TRBD1. CDR3 length equals 14 residues. J was trimmed by 3 bases and V by 9 bases; bases with no gene match: 9. Germline-derived CDR1 and CDR2 are ENHRY and SYGVKD.

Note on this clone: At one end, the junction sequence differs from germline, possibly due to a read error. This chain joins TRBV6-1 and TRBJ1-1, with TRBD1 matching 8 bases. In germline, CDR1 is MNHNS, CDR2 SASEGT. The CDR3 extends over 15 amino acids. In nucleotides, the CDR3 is TGTGCCAGCAGCGAAGGCGGACAGGGTGACACTGAAGCTTTCTTT. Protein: CASSEGGQGDTEAFF.

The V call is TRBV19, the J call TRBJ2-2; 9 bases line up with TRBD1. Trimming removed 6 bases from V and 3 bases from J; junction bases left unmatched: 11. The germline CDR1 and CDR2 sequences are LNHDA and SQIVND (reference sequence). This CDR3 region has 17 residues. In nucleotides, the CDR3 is TGTGCCAGTAGGACAAACCGCGGGACAGGGTACACCGGGGAGCTGTTTTTT. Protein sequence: CASRTNRGTGYTGELFF.

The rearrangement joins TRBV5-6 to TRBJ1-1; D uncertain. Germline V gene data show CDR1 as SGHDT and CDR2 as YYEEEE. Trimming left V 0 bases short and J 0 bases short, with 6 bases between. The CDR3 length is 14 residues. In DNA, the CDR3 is TGTGCCAGCAGCTTGGGGGGAATGAACACTGAAGCTTTCTTT. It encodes CASSLGGMNTEAFF. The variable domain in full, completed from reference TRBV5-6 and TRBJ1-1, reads DAGVTQSPTHLIKTRGQQVTLRCSPKSGHDTVSWYQQALGQGPQFIFQYYEEEERQRGNFPDRFSGHQFPNYSSELNVNALLLGDSALYLCASSLGGMNTEAFFGQGTRLTVV.